This T cell receptor beta chain derives from a study of radiation and T cells in renal cell carcinoma. Produced via immunoSEQ multiplex PCR; TCRdb's table is partial and in-frame only. The data show 150,000 or so clones, about 87% seen once. Study results and limitations: Without pretreatment biopsies, baseline tumor clonotype presence was undetermined.

The CDR3 contains 17 residues. The trim removed 1 base at V and 5 bases at J, leaving 8 bases unmatched. The V gene's germline CDR1 is LGHNA and CDR2 YSLEER. Of note for this clone: The antigen is undetermined.

Indicated time point: baseline pretreatment blood. Indicated treatment: 15 Gy SBRT to primary tumor, nephrectomy 4 weeks later. Serial blood draws occurred at baseline and 2 and 4 weeks post-SBRT. This receptor was taken from a woman aged 65 to 85 with renal cell carcinoma. The chain employs TRBV4-3 and TRBJ2-3; TRBD2 matches 11 bases. Specimen: blood, collected from a patient whose treatment included radiotherapy and nephrectomy. The CDR3: CASSQGADSGGGDTQYF. In DNA form, the CDR3 reads TGCGCCAGCAGCCAAGGTGCGGATAGCGGGGGGGGAGATACGCAGTATTTT.